This T cell receptor (beta chain) was found in a study of identical twins. Study-wide results and caveats: Abundant beta clonotypes from cord blood had fewer insertions, unlike memory repertoires, which showed none. Where out-of-frame alpha sequences were twin-shared, they showed excess low generation probability. There is a chance that invariant MAIT and iNKT cells partially muddied zero-insertion analyses.

TCRdb itself ran the 5' RACE reads through MiXCR, one entry per CDR3 protein. The sample records hundreds of thousands of distinct CDR3 sequences, more than 6.5% being singletons. V lost 4 bases and J lost 3, with 15 bases in between. The CDR3 runs 15 residues. CDR1 SGHRS and CDR2 YFSETQ come from the germline V gene. Only healthy Caucasians were enrolled as donors. Of note for this clonotype: Its antigen is not identified.

The same data also contributed to another study, on yellow fever vaccine responses in identical twins.

Sequencing used PBMCs. This TCR was sampled from a woman aged 18-29 years in good health. The chain links TRBV5-1 to TRBJ2-3; the D gene is possibly TRBD2 (5 bases). The CDR3, as DNA: TGCGCCAGCAGCCCTTTCCCGGGAATAACAGATACGCAGTATTTT. It encodes CASSPFPGITDTQYF.